The entry below describes one T cell receptor (beta chain). The target antigen is unknown. This entry is derived from a study of cytomegalovirus exposure and HLA in healthy donors. Study-level points and caveats: Per a prior analysis, the majority of TCR beta V segments were productive roughly 87% or roughly 30% of the time.

PCR amplification relied on 60 Vbeta primers (plus 13 Jbeta primers). Produced via immunoSEQ multiplex PCR; TCRdb's table is partial and in-frame only. The sample has about 270,000 clones; roughly two thirds are singletons. Trimming removed 5 bases from V and 8 bases from J; junction bases left unmatched: 9. Germline-derived CDR1 and CDR2 are MDHEN and SYDVKM. The CDR3 covers 14 residues. Sequencing was carried out using PBMCs. The rearrangement links TRBV28 to TRBJ2-1, with TRBD1 matching 7 bases. The TCR sequence derives from a female donor in good health and CMV-seronegative. The CDR3 nucleotides read TGTGCCAGCAGTCCATCCGGACAGGCCGATGAGCAGTTCTTC. Protein sequence: CASSPSGQADEQFF.